One sample yielded the 10 T cell receptor beta chains listed below, sequenced in a study of blood T cell repertoires in COVID-19 (dated by TCRdb to the early 2020s). The library relied on the immunoSEQ multiplex PCR assay. The table was pulled from immuneACCESS by TCRdb, which kept in-frame rearrangements only. Such tables lose some clones; where checked, under half of the loss comes from unresolved V genes, and the rest has no known cause. In all, the sample holds approximately 150,000 clones, and 84% of those were seen once. Roughly 3.4% of the sample is held by the ten biggest clonotypes. The sequenced sample consisted of PBMCs or T cells enriched from blood (not recorded which). The receptors come from a woman in her forties or fifties with acute COVID-19.

The genes are TRBV29-1 and TRBJ2-5; weak D call: TRBD2 (5 bases). The V and J ends lost 4 bases and 4 bases respectively, with 10 bases between them. CDR1 SQVTM and CDR2 ANQGSEA come from the germline V gene. The CDR3 is 12 residues long. The CDR3 reads CSVGRAGETQYF. The CDR3, as DNA: TGCAGCGTTGGGCGGGCGGGAGAGACCCAGTACTTC.

The genes are TRBV9 and TRBJ1-4, with 7 bases aligning to TRBD1. The CDR3 contains 15 residues. Germline trimming cut 4 bases from V and 7 bases from J; bases unmatched to any gene: 10. Germline V gene lookup returns CDR1 SGDLS and CDR2 YYNGEE. CDR3 region: CASSPEGTASEKLFF. The CDR3, as DNA: TGTGCCAGCAGCCCAGAAGGGACAGCGAGTGAAAAACTGTTTTTT.

This chain's CDR3 is CATSRGDRGMNQPQHF. The DNA for the CDR3 is TGTGCCACCAGCAGAGGGGACAGGGGCATGAATCAGCCCCAGCATTTT. This sequence joins TRBV15 and TRBJ1-5, with 10 bases lining up with TRBD1. V was pared by 1 base and J by 4 bases, with 4 bases of the junction left unmatched. This CDR3 has 16 residues. Looked up from germline, CDR1 is LNHNV and CDR2 is YYDKDF (reference sequence). Full variable domain (remainder filled in from reference TRBV15 and TRBJ1-5): DAMVIQNPRYQVTQFGKPVTLSCSQTLNHNVMYWYQQKSSQAPKLLFHYYDKDFNNEADTPDNFQSRRPNTSFCFLDIRSPGLGDTAMYLCATSRGDRGMNQPQHFGDGTRLSIL.

The chain has TRBV29-1 and TRBJ1-1, with 8 bases that match TRBD1. The CDR3 length is 13 residues. The V and J ends lost 7 bases and 3 bases, in that order; junction bases with no gene match: 7. CDR1 and CDR2 (germline): SQVTM, ANQGSEA. This chain's CDR3 is CSAGQGRDTEAFF. In nucleotides, the CDR3 is TGCAGCGCCGGACAGGGAAGGGACACTGAAGCTTTCTTT.

The chain recombines TRBV7-8 with TRBJ1-2; no clear D. V gave up 2 bases and J gave up 9 bases, with 13 bases separating them. There are 13 residues in the CDR3. CDR1 and CDR2 from the germline V gene are SGHVS and FQNEAQ. CDR3 region: CASSLRGSGRYTF. The CDR3 DNA is TGTGCCAGCAGCTTAAGAGGGAGCGGCCGCTACACCTTC. The full variable domain, in which reference TRBV7-8 and TRBJ1-2 provide the parts outside the CDR3, is GAGVSQSPRYKVAKRGQDVALRCDPISGHVSLFWYQQALGQGPEFLTYFQNEAQLDKSGLPSDRFFAERPEGSVSTLKIQRTQQEDSAVYLCASSLRGSGRYTFGSGTRLTVV.

The chain combines TRBV24-1 with TRBJ2-7; D ambiguous. CDR3 length: 13 amino acids. Germline V gene sequence: CDR1 KGHDR, CDR2 SFDVKD. Trimming cost V 3 bases and J 2 bases, with 7 bases left between them. CDR3 protein: CATSDPFPYEQYF. The DNA of the CDR3 is TGTGCCACCAGTGATCCCTTTCCCTACGAGCAGTACTTC.

V and J are TRBV5-1 and TRBJ1-1, with a weak D call TRBD1 (6 bases). The germline gives CDR1 SGHRS, CDR2 YFSETQ. Trimming removed 0 bases from V and 6 bases from J, with 24 bases in between. This CDR3 has 18 amino acids. The CDR3: CASSLAIGGAKEGPEAFF. The CDR3 DNA is TGCGCCAGCAGCTTGGCCATAGGGGGGGCGAAAGAGGGCCCTGAAGCTTTCTTT.

The V call is TRBV4-1, the J call TRBJ2-2, with 10 bases aligning to TRBD1. Germline CDR1 MGHRA, CDR2 YSYEKL. The CDR3 has 16 residues. J lost 4 bases, V lost 3 bases, and 5 bases had no gene match. This CDR3 is CASSQATGGFTGELFF. In nucleotides, the CDR3 is TGCGCCAGCAGCCAGGCGACAGGGGGCTTCACCGGGGAGCTGTTTTTT.

The chain couples TRBV5-1 to TRBJ2-1; TRBD2 aligns across 8 bases. V gave up 2 bases and J gave up 3 bases; unmatched junction bases: 1. Germline CDR1 and CDR2: SGHRS and YFSETQ. The CDR3 runs 14 residues. The CDR3 DNA reads as TGCGCCAGCAGCTTCGGGACTAGCTACAATGAGCAGTTCTTC. It specifies CASSFGTSYNEQFF.

The chain combines TRBV4-2 with TRBJ2-3; 9 bases map to TRBD1. Losses at the gene ends were 3 bases for V and 8 bases for J; bases not matched to a gene: 18. Germline V lookup: CDR1 LGHNA, CDR2 YNFKEQ. The CDR3 totals 18 residues. DNA for the CDR3: TGTGCCAGCAGCCAGATGGGACAGGGTCGATCATCCACGGGTACGCAGTATTTT. Encoded protein: CASSQMGQGRSSTGTQYF.